A selection of T cell receptor beta chains follows, all from one sample in a study of OX40 agonist ivuxolimab in advanced cancers. The data were produced by immunoSEQ multiplex PCR, yet TCRdb's version contains in-frame clones alone and is incomplete. This table has about 27,000 clones, roughly 85% appearing once. The source was CD4+ or CD8+ T cells sorted from blood, collected in a trial of the OX40 agonist ivuxolimab. The origin of the receptors is an adult with an advanced solid tumor such as melanoma, head and neck, liver or kidney cancer. The CDR3 runs from the conserved cysteine through the conserved F or W. A D gene is named only where the DNA matches it firmly. Clone sizes are given selectively: once, few, many, or a class where the clone is expanded.

TRBV7-9	.	.	TRBJ1-1	CASSPDNTEAFF	TGTGCCAGCAGCCCGGATAACACTGAAGCTTTCTTT
TRBV12-1	.	.	TRBJ2-1	CASSFWQTSGGYNEQFF	TGTGCCAGCAGCTTTTGGCAGACTAGCGGGGGGTACAATGAGCAGTTCTTC
TRBV7-3	TRBD1	.	TRBJ2-7	CASSWGQRREQYF	TGTGCCAGCAGCTGGGGACAGCGGAGGGAGCAGTACTTC
TRBV9	.	many	TRBJ2-7	CASSVGGYGGGYEQYF	TGTGCCAGCAGCGTAGGGGGTTATGGCGGAGGCTACGAGCAGTACTTC
TRBV5-1	TRBD1	.	TRBJ2-7	CASTSGQGVGYEQYF	TGCGCCAGCACTTCCGGACAGGGCGTAGGCTACGAGCAGTACTTC
TRBV27	.	.	TRBJ2-7	CASRPPRPDYEQYF	TGTGCCAGCAGGCCGCCGCGACCAGACTACGAGCAGTACTTC
TRBV6-5	.	.	TRBJ2-7	CASSYTGSIGEQYF	TGTGCCAGCAGTTACACAGGGAGTATCGGCGAGCAGTACTTC
TRBV10-1	.	.	TRBJ2-3	CATAGGSSTDTQYF	TGCGCCACTGCTGGGGGGAGTAGCACAGATACGCAGTATTTT
TRBV11-2	.	.	TRBJ2-1	CASSLSQTNEQFF	TGTGCCAGCAGCTTATCCCAGACCAATGAGCAGTTCTTC
TRBV13	.	.	TRBJ1-2	CASSSDVEGYTF	TGTGCCAGCAGCTCGGACGTGGAGGGCTACACCTTC
TRBV12-5	.	.	TRBJ1-2	CASDLEYDYGYTF	TGTGCTAGTGACCTTGAATATGACTATGGCTACACCTTC
TRBV7-6	.	.	TRBJ1-2	CASTKGVSDYGYTF	TGTGCCTCCACAAAGGGGGTTTCTGACTATGGCTACACCTTC
TRBV13	.	.	TRBJ2-2	CASSLEGQRSGELFF	TGTGCCAGCAGCTTAGAGGGGCAGCGAAGCGGGGAGCTGTTTTTT
TRBV14	.	many	TRBJ2-1	CASSLGTRKQFF	TGTGCCAGCAGCCTTGGGACAAGGAAGCAGTTCTTC
TRBV28	.	.	TRBJ2-3	CASRPLVLTDTQYF	TGTGCCAGCCGCCCGTTGGTGTTGACAGATACGCAGTATTTT
TRBV27	.	.	TRBJ2-7	CASSHRAGANEQYF	TGTGCCAGCAGCCATAGGGCAGGGGCCAACGAGCAGTACTTC
TRBV9	.	.	TRBJ2-1	CASSADGYNEQFF	TGTGCCAGCAGTGCCGACGGGTACAATGAGCAGTTCTTC
TRBV7-9	.	.	TRBJ2-1	CASTSPRGQFF	TGTGCCAGCACATCCCCGCGTGGGCAGTTCTTC
TRBV7-3	TRBD1	.	TRBJ1-6	CASSLGGQFDSPLHF	TGTGCCAGCAGCTTAGGGGGACAGTTTGATTCACCCCTCCACTTT
TRBV29-1	TRBD2	.	TRBJ2-7	CSALSPSGGTSSYEQYF	TGCAGCGCCCTAAGCCCTAGCGGGGGGACGAGCTCCTACGAGCAGTACTTC
TRBV5-1	.	.	TRBJ2-7	CASSGGQSYEQYF	TGCGCCAGCAGCGGTGGACAGTCCTACGAGCAGTACTTC
TRBV28	TRBD1	.	TRBJ1-2	CASSLGQGSLANYGYTF	TGTGCCAGCAGTTTGGGACAGGGATCATTAGCTAACTATGGCTACACCTTC